This T cell receptor beta chain was captured by sequencing in a study of shared clonotypes between healthy human individuals. Turning to the study itself: Per donor, CD8 memory used one plate, CD8 naive used two, CD4 memory used three and CD4 naive used three.

Naive CD8 cells lacked CD45RO and underwent positive selection for CCR7, leaving out terminally differentiated effector memory CD45RA+ cells. Everyone who donated was a Caucasian adult who lived in Nashville, Tennessee. V gave up 1 base and J gave up 7 bases; unmatched junction bases: 8. CDR1 is WNHNN and CDR2 is SYGVQD in the germline V gene (reference sequence). The CDR3 consists of 16 residues. Libraries were prepared by immunoSEQ multiplex PCR; TCRdb keeps only in-frame clonotypes and omits some of them. The table lists 660,000 or so clones, approximately 96% of them singletons. This TCR came from a young woman in good health. Sequences were obtained from naive CD8+ T cells sorted from blood. The V and J genes are TRBV10-1 and TRBJ2-1; 9 nucleotides align to TRBD2. CDR3 protein: CASSEFRGRALNEQFF. The CDR3 nucleotides are TGCGCCAGCAGTGAGTTCCGCGGGAGGGCCCTGAATGAGCAGTTCTTC.